This T cell receptor (beta chain) was profiled in a study of T cell responses to AZD1222 COVID-19 vaccine. CDR1 and CDR2 (germline): SGDLS, YYNGEE. V dropped 2 bases and J dropped 0 bases, with 9 bases sitting between them. The length of the CDR3 is 16 residues. The protocol was immunoSEQ multiplex PCR, while the TCRdb copy is restricted to in-frame clones and leaves out a portion. The sample lists about 160,000 clones, approximately 87% occurring once. This rearrangement joins TRBV9 to TRBJ2-6; no clear D gene. The receptor's source is an adult who received the AZD1222 COVID-19 vaccine. The sequencing used peripheral blood, collected 28 days after the second AZD1222 dose. CDR3 in amino acids: CASSVKFGSGANVLTF. The CDR3 DNA reads as TGTGCCAGCAGCGTCAAGTTTGGCTCTGGGGCCAACGTCCTGACTTTC.